The rows below give T cell receptor beta chains drawn from one sample of a study of Ad26.COV2.S vaccination and SARS-CoV-2 variants. Method: immunoSEQ multiplex PCR; TCRdb's copy keeps in-frame clones and lacks some. The repertoire holds 450,000 to 550,000 clones, 89% seen once, with 1.5% to 2% in the top ten. The source material was peripheral blood, sampled in a trial of Ad26.COV2.S vaccine versus placebo. These receptors all come from a person between 18 and 59 years old who received the Ad26.COV2.S COVID-19 vaccine or a placebo. The conserved cysteine and the conserved F or W are not part of the CDR3 here. The order of the fields is D gene, V gene, J gene, CDR3 protein. A D gene is named only where the DNA matches it firmly.

>NA|TRBV27|TRBJ2-5
ASSLSGLSSQY
>NA|TRBV7-2|TRBJ2-3
ASRLDWGGADTQY
>NA|TRBV5-5|TRBJ2-3
ASSLRTASSTDTQY
>NA|TRBV19|TRBJ1-1
ASSIRGTEAF
>TRBD2|TRBV14|TRBJ2-1
ASSRHSGSSYNEQF
>NA|TRBV7-9|TRBJ1-1
ASSPLGGNTEAF
>TRBD2|TRBV10-1|TRBJ2-1
ASSSSGSYNEQF
>NA|TRBV6-1|TRBJ2-1
ASSEAFTRAWEQF
>NA|TRBV27|TRBJ2-5
ASSLYGGAETQY
>TRBD2|TRBV5-1|TRBJ2-2
ASSLAGAGSTGELF
>NA|TRBV2|TRBJ2-7
ASSLSSEQY
>NA|TRBV25-1|TRBJ1-1
ASRGGGPTEAF
>NA|TRBV19|TRBJ2-7
ASSRQASSYEQY
>TRBD2|TRBV5-1|TRBJ2-1
ASSEAGTSRASYNEQF
>TRBD2|TRBV30|TRBJ2-5
AWRGTSAETQY
>NA|TRBV10-3|TRBJ1-2
AVSRDPNYGYT
>NA|TRBV4-2|TRBJ1-3
ASSQDGEGSGNTIY
>TRBD1|TRBV2|TRBJ2-5
ASIGSGGRETQY
>NA|TRBV6-1|TRBJ1-2
ASSEAPGSLFGYT
>TRBD1|TRBV6-5|TRBJ2-7
ASSTAPGGSYEQY
>NA|TRBV6-2/TRBV6-3|TRBJ1-5
ASSYSTVNQPQH
>TRBD2|TRBV29-1|TRBJ2-7
SVEGASGLYEQY
>TRBD2|TRBV28|TRBJ2-1
ASSPSGGSYNEQF
>TRBD1|TRBV7-9|TRBJ2-1
ASSPGDSGRNEQF
>TRBD1|TRBV7-2|TRBJ1-2
ASSFVDRANYGYT
>NA|TRBV13|TRBJ2-7
ASSLRGTPYEQY
>NA|TRBV27|TRBJ2-5
ASSPTGWETQY
>NA|TRBV19|TRBJ2-5
ASKAGFGQETQY
>NA|TRBV9|TRBJ2-2
ASSVDPGAYTGELF
>NA|TRBV28|TRBJ1-1
ASSPGVEANTEAF
>NA|TRBV19|TRBJ2-2
ASSLEVGGTGELF
>TRBD1|TRBV28|TRBJ1-3
ASSLPAGTGDTIY
>NA|TRBV2|TRBJ2-3
ASRPTSSTDTQY
>TRBD2|TRBV29-1|TRBJ2-1
SSISGAGYHEQF
>NA|TRBV9|TRBJ1-1
ASSFWSNTEAF
>NA|TRBV7-2|TRBJ2-3
ASSLGQSTDTQY
>NA|TRBV11-2|TRBJ2-7
ASSLGTYEQY
>TRBD1|TRBV28|TRBJ1-3
ASRTGGRDTIY
>NA|TRBV11-1|TRBJ2-5
ASSLGQQETQY
>NA|TRBV15|TRBJ2-7
ATSSSPSNLPGQWQY
>TRBD1|TRBV18|TRBJ1-6
ASSPVVGTGNSPLH
>NA|TRBV19|TRBJ1-1
ASSMGKAANTEAF
>NA|TRBV29-1|TRBJ1-1
SVTIRPDTEAF
>TRBD2|TRBV7-2|TRBJ2-5
ASTIVAWGGETQY
>TRBD2|TRBV30|TRBJ2-7
ACSLAGDEQY
>NA|TRBV7-9|TRBJ2-3
ASSLVGARTVTQY
>NA|TRBV7-3|TRBJ2-6
ASSLQGAGANVLT
>NA|TRBV4-1|TRBJ2-3
ASSQDHPILKDTQY
>TRBD1|TRBV19|TRBJ1-5
ASRGTGERPQH
>NA|TRBV7-2|TRBJ2-3
ASSLMRVTDTQY
>NA|TRBV9|TRBJ2-1
ASSAPSGTYSYNEQF
>NA|TRBV28|TRBJ1-5
ASTREGRGPQH
>NA|TRBV6-6|TRBJ2-3
ASSSTTLRFTDTQY